Each of the 16 T cell receptor beta chains below was sequenced from the same sample in a study of blood T cell repertoires in COVID-19. TCRdb keeps only in-frame clones here, not all; method: immunoSEQ multiplex PCR. The sample gives 150,000 to 200,000 clones, about 86% of which show up once; about 19% is in the top ten. The sequenced sample consisted of peripheral blood. The receptors stem from an elderly woman with acute or convalescent COVID-19.

As for this clone: Sequence at one end of the junction differs from germline and may be a read error. The J gene is TRBJ2-1, the V gene TRBV15; D is uncertain. Germline CDR1 LNHNV, CDR2 YYDKDF (reference sequence). The CDR3 contains 15 residues. The CDR3 loop is CAISQEVGSYNEQFF. The DNA of the CDR3 is TGTGCCATCAGCCAGGAAGTGGGCTCCTACAATGAGCAGTTCTTC.

This clone showed up just once. The chain is built from TRBV30 and TRBJ2-5, with D unresolved. Germline CDR1 and CDR2: GTSNPN and SVGIG (reference sequence). The CDR3 totals 11 residues. The germline V and J ends were trimmed by 5 bases and 5 bases, with 9 bases remaining between them. CDR3 in amino acids: CAWQASETQYF. CDR3 in DNA: TGTGCCTGGCAAGCTAGTGAGACCCAGTACTTC.

The V and J genes are TRBV2 and TRBJ2-6, with 12 bases identical to TRBD1. J gave up 4 bases and V 6 bases, and 7 bases lay outside the gene matches. This CDR3 is built from 17 residues. Germline CDR1 SNHLY, CDR2 FYNNEI. CDR3: CASRTGQGAIGANVLTF. CDR3 nucleotides: TGTGCCAGCAGAACGGGACAGGGGGCCATCGGGGCCAACGTCCTGACTTTC.

The rearrangement uses TRBV28 and TRBJ1-1, with D maybe TRBD1 (5 bases). V shed 6 bases and J shed 0 bases, with 8 bases lying between them. The CDR3 totals 13 residues. CDR1 and CDR2 from the germline V gene are MDHEN and SYDVKM. The CDR3, as DNA: TGTGCCAGCAGAGGGGTCATGAACACTGAAGCTTTCTTT. It codes for CASRGVMNTEAFF.

This clone has more than one count but fewer than ten. This rearrangement joins TRBV4-2 to TRBJ2-5; 12 bases match TRBD2. V lost 4 bases to trimming and J lost 5 bases; unmatched junction nucleotides: 8. The CDR3 totals 16 residues. Per the germline V gene, CDR1 is LGHNA and CDR2 is YNFKEQ. The chain's CDR3 is CASSLGLAGGVETQYF. The CDR3 nucleotides read TGTGCCAGCAGCCTCGGGCTAGCGGGAGGGGTTGAGACCCAGTACTTC.

The chain is built from TRBV7-9 and TRBJ1-5; D gene unclear. CDR3 length: 13 amino acids. CDR1 is SEHNR, CDR2 FQNEAQ, per germline (reference sequence). Trimming took off 2 bases at V and 6 bases at J, with 8 bases between the two ends. CDR3 nucleotides: TGTGCCAGCAGCTTAAGCCCCCTTCAGCCCCAGCATTTT. It yields the protein CASSLSPLQPQHF.

This chain joins TRBV27 and TRBJ1-2; 8 bases match TRBD1. The J segment lost 7 bases and the V segment lost 3 bases, leaving 4 bases of the junction unmatched. Germline V gene data show CDR1 as MNHEY and CDR2 as SMNVEV (reference sequence). This CDR3 spans 13 amino acids. This chain's CDR3 is CASSFRGRGGYTF. The CDR3 DNA sequence: TGTGCCAGCAGTTTCAGGGGGCGCGGTGGCTACACCTTC.

The rearrangement links TRBV28 to TRBJ1-4; D is uncertain. V gave up 2 bases and J gave up 8 bases, with 9 bases separating them. The CDR3 is made up of 13 amino acids. The germline gives CDR1 MDHEN, CDR2 SYDVKM. CDR3 loop: CASSLLGREKLFF. The CDR3 coding sequence is TGTGCCAGCAGTTTACTAGGCCGAGAAAAACTGTTTTTT.

The gene calls are TRBV4-1 and TRBJ1-2, with TRBD1 as a possible D gene (5 bases). From germline, CDR1 is MGHRA and CDR2 YSYEKL. V was cut by 2 bases and J by 4 bases, with 17 bases left in between. The CDR3 contains 16 residues. As DNA, the CDR3 is TGCGCCAGCAGCCAACCTAACATGGGGCAGAGCTATGGCTACACCTTC. It yields the protein CASSQPNMGQSYGYTF.

The genes are TRBV7-9 and TRBJ2-7, with TRBD1 identical over 8 bases. J was trimmed by 7 bases and V by 5 bases; bases with no gene match: 19. The CDR3 has 17 residues. The germline gives CDR1 SEHNR, CDR2 FQNEAQ (reference sequence). CDR3 nucleotide sequence: TGTGCCAGCAGCCCGGGCGGGGTTACAGGGGGTTCGGATGAGCAGTACTTC. It yields the protein CASSPGGVTGGSDEQYF.

This chain connects TRBV19 to TRBJ2-1, with TRBD2 matching over 11 bases. CDR1 is LNHDA, CDR2 SQIVND, per germline (reference sequence). V was pared by 9 bases and J by 5 bases, with 12 bases of the junction left unmatched. This CDR3 contains 16 residues. The CDR3 spells CASRFLSSGRHNEQFF. The CDR3 DNA sequence: TGTGCCAGCCGCTTTCTGTCTAGCGGGAGGCACAATGAGCAGTTCTTC.

The chain recombines TRBV7-9 with TRBJ1-1; D remains ambiguous. The CDR3 runs to 15 residues. Germline lookup yields CDR1 SEHNR and CDR2 FQNEAQ (reference sequence). V was clipped by 6 bases and J by 4 bases, with 18 bases between them. The CDR3, as DNA: TGTGCCAGCAGTTTATCAATTCTCGCAGGCACTGAAGCTTTCTTT. Its protein is CASSLSILAGTEAFF.

The genes are TRBV5-1 and TRBJ2-7, with D possibly TRBD2 on 6 matching bases. Germline-derived CDR1 and CDR2 are SGHRS and YFSETQ. CDR3 size: 15 residues. V gave up 0 bases and J gave up 1 base, with 11 bases separating them. This chain's CDR3 is CASSLDGRRSYEQYF. CDR3 DNA: TGCGCCAGCAGCTTGGACGGGAGAAGGTCCTACGAGCAGTACTTC.

This chain connects TRBV11-2 to TRBJ2-1; TRBD2 matches at 7 bases. V was clipped by 2 bases and J by 7 bases; unmatched bases: 8. The CDR3 spans 15 residues. The V gene's germline CDR1 is SGHAT and CDR2 FQNNGV. This CDR3 is CASSLIAGGRNEQFF. CDR3 DNA sequence: TGTGCCAGCAGCTTAATAGCGGGTGGAAGGAATGAGCAGTTCTTC.

The chain carries TRBV6-6 and TRBJ2-6; 8 positions match TRBD1. Germline V lookup: CDR1 MNHNY, CDR2 SVGAGI (reference sequence). The J segment lost 2 bases and the V segment lost 6 bases, leaving 3 bases of the junction unmatched. The CDR3 covers 15 residues. The CDR3 nucleotides read TGTGCCAGCAGAAACAGGGGGGCTGGGGCCAACGTCCTGACTTTC. Translated: CASRNRGAGANVLTF.

The rearrangement joins TRBV10-3 to TRBJ2-3, with D perhaps matching TRBD2 (5 bases). V dropped 6 bases and J dropped 0 bases, with 10 bases sitting between them. Germline-derived CDR1 and CDR2 are ENHRY and SYGVKD. The CDR3 extends over 14 amino acids. The CDR3 nucleotides read TGTGCCATCAGCCCGGGGTATAGCACAGATACGCAGTATTTT. This gives the protein CAISPGYSTDTQYF.